The T cell receptor (beta chain) described here comes from a study of shared clonotypes between healthy human individuals (dated by TCRdb to about 2020). In terms of the full investigation: A few men and a couple of women, aged 18 to 49 years, made up the cohort. For each donor, three plates each were used for CD4 naive and CD4 memory, two plates were used for CD8 naive, and one plate was used for CD8 memory. To estimate repertoire size and how much clonotypes are shared between individuals, the study performed deep sequencing of blood TCR repertoires from roughly five healthy adults. To increase sequencing depth and limit assay-specific biases, TCR repertoire library preparation and sequencing were carried out by different laboratories using diverse techniques. Each donor's leukapheresis produced roughly between about 0.9 and 9.5 billion PBMCs.

The donors were healthy, HIV-negative adults with no recently reported acute infections or vaccinations. All donors were Caucasian adults living in Nashville, Tennessee, USA. CD4+ T cells were enriched by magnetic negative selection, after which naive cells were positively selected on CD45RA and the negative fraction was taken as the memory subset. After blood collection by leukapheresis, PBMCs were isolated using Ficoll-Histopaque density gradient centrifugation and then cryopreserved in the vapor phase of liquid nitrogen. Analytical flow cytometry was used to check the purity and quantity of each magnetically sorted T cell population. From each sorted fraction, genomic DNA was isolated and quantified by UV absorbance on a Nanodrop 2000c. Trimming leaves V shorter by 5 bases and J shorter by 6 bases, with the junction holding 8 bases beyond the gene matches. The CDR3 starts with the cysteine, ends with the phenylalanine, and has 14 residues. Only the CDR3 DNA stays, 42 bases, in frame from base 1. The germline V gene provides CDR1 SGHVS and CDR2 FQNEAQ.

Details on this clone: This receptor's antigen is unknown. Base qualities are not recorded, but no much larger clone differs from it by a single base.

TCR CDR3 regions were amplified from genomic DNA by multiplex PCR using the deep immunoSEQ assay. Genomic DNA extracted from each cell subset was distributed evenly over all wells of several immunoSEQ 96-well plates, and each plate served as one replicate. For sorted subsets, 150 to 250 ng of genomic DNA, equivalent to 25,000 to 35,000 T cell genomes, went into each replicate PCR. Purified libraries were measured with a Qubit 3.0 fluorometer, size-checked on a Bioanalyzer 2100, and measured again with the KAPA Library Quantification kit. Every immunoSEQ 96-well plate was sequenced on a dedicated single-read 150-cycle Illumina NextSeq 550 flow cell. In the authors' own workflow: Because the immunoSEQ output included only junctional sequences and no quality scores, the filtering could not be the same as the filtering used for full-length reads. To assign V/J genes and CDR3, sequences were annotated using PyIR, a Python wrapper for IgBLAST v1.9, with IMGT germline references. Reads were removed for weak V/J assignments (E-value above 1e-6), missing CDR3, stop codons, out-of-frame junctions, or ambiguous translated residues. V3J clonotypes were defined by identical inferred V gene, J gene, and CDR3 amino acid sequence. The percentage overlap between two repertoires was calculated by dividing the number of shared unique clonotypes by the size of the smaller repertoire. RTK rarefaction, the Chao1 estimator, and Recon v2.1 estimates of unobserved clonotypes were used to assess repertoire richness. OLGA was used to compute generation probabilities for all TCRbeta clonotypes that the gDNA method yielded from a few donors. TCRdb holds this immuneACCESS table with in-frame rearrangements only. Some clones are missing; in checked studies, unresolved V genes explain under half, and the rest has no known cause. V, J and clone size are those of that table, while D and trimming were read from the DNA. The sample records 2 million to 3 million clones, roughly 93% of which are singletons. In total, the top ten clones hold roughly 0.39% of the sample.

The study at large found these results: Because the study included a small number of donors, the genetic and exposure-history diversity represented was limited. When a few donors were compared, the shared fraction of clonotypes was 5% to 6.5% for naive CD4, roughly 3.4% for naive CD8, roughly 2.5% for memory CD4, and around 0.4% for memory CD8. Higher generation probabilities were observed for clonotypes shared by all four sorted-subset donors than for non-shared clonotypes. Rarefaction of sorted-subset datasets indicated incomplete sequencing despite the large sequencing depth. Based on pairwise subsampling, the degree of clonotype sharing among donors was expected to be affected by sequencing depth. Naive subsets generally had larger estimated clonotype richness than memory subsets did. Only blood was sampled, and tissue TCR repertoires likely differ from those in blood.

Sample: naive CD4+ T cells from PBMCs. The cell subset or site label for this specimen denotes: CD45RA+ positively selected. The source of this sequence is a young man in good health. Some clones in this sample may be carry-over from other donors' samples. Recombination connected TRBV7-8 to TRBJ1-2; TRBD1 fits 8 bases in the junction. The nucleotide sequence reads as follows: TGTGCCAGCAGCGACCGGACAGGGCGGAATGGCTACACCTTC. Its product reads: CASSDRTGRNGYTF. Beyond the CDR3, the reference TRBV7-8 and TRBJ1-2 genes provide the residues; the full variable domain reads: GAGVSQSPRYKVAKRGQDVALRCDPISGHVSLFWYQQALGQGPEFLTYFQNEAQLDKSGLPSDRFFAERPEGSVSTLKIQRTQQEDSAVYLCASSDRTGRNGYTFGSGTRLTVV.